Listed here is a single TCR beta chain. Its target is not known. Profiled with immunoSEQ multiplex PCR; TCRdb holds only in-frame clones, not every one. The data show around 120,000 clones, with 92% seen just once and roughly 1.1% held by the top ten. This sample is part of a study of T cell responses to AZD1222 COVID-19 vaccine. Whole-study findings and limits: Donors were chiefly white British, with a greater number of females, and clonal diversity was perhaps underestimated. Only a handful of people who got AZD1222 tested seropositive at baseline. Variant regions that are unmutated are reportedly the target of nearly half of spike-specific TCRs. The breadth and depth of Spike-specific TCRs increased once two AZD1222 doses had been given.

This CDR3 has 14 amino acids. Deletions cut 10 bases from V and 0 bases from J, with 13 bases between. CDR1 and CDR2 (germline): SGHKS, YYEKEE (reference sequence). The specimen comprised peripheral blood, sampled 28 days after the second AZD1222 dose. J is TRBJ2-2 and V is TRBV5-5; D perhaps matches TRBD1 (6 bases). This TCR was sampled from an adult who received the AZD1222 COVID-19 vaccine. CDR3 region: CACTGHPNTGELFF. The CDR3 DNA follows: TGTGCCTGCACGGGACACCCGAACACCGGGGAGCTGTTTTTT.